This T cell receptor (beta chain) is drawn from a study of blood T cells in healthy people across ages. Study context: Roughly one uniquely barcoded beta molecule per two T cells was captured. Findings of the study overall: TCR beta diversity was tightly associated with the proportion of naive T cells. Measured against age, TCR beta diversity per million T cells decreased in a roughly linear manner. Donors of long life had a larger count of naive CD4+ cells and greater diversity than aged donors.

It was with a sample-barcoded 5' primer and a J-beta primer mix that a second PCR of roughly 7 to 12 cycles was run. TCRdb used MiXCR to reprocess the 5' RACE reads, holding one entry per CDR3 protein. The sample lists about 1 million distinct CDR3 sequences, 35% to 55% occurring once. Remarks on this clonotype: No antigen is known for it.

The junction had 5 bases not matched to a gene; V was cut back by 3 bases and J by 7 bases. This CDR3 contains 16 residues. This TCR was sampled from a woman between 55 and 75 years old in good health. The source material was blood. The chain joins TRBV12-3 or TRBV12-4 to TRBJ2-1; 14 positions agree with TRBD2. The CDR3 loop reads CASSFRLAGGRNEQFF. CDR3 bases: TGTGCCAGCAGTTTTCGACTAGCGGGAGGGCGTAATGAGCAGTTCTTC.